Each of the 25 T cell receptor beta chains below was sequenced from the same sample in a study of blood T cells in healthy people across ages. Primers used in a second PCR of roughly 7 to 12 cycles were a sample-barcoded 5' primer and a J-beta primer mix. A single record per CDR3 protein comes from TCRdb applying MiXCR to the 5' RACE reads. The sample lists hundreds of thousands of distinct CDR3 sequences, 49% seen once, with about 32% in the top ten. Sequences were obtained from blood. The receptor source for this set is a woman in her fifties or sixties in good health.

V and J are TRBV20-1 and TRBJ1-6; possible D gene TRBD1, 5 bases. The length of the CDR3 is 14 residues. V lost 3 bases to trimming and J lost 7 bases, with 13 bases between them. CDR1 DFQATT and CDR2 SNEGSKA come from the germline V gene (reference sequence). The CDR3 here is CSARRGTGNSPLHF. For the CDR3, the DNA is TGCAGTGCTAGGAGGGGAACGGGCAATTCACCCCTCCACTTT.

The J gene is TRBJ1-2, the V gene TRBV29-1, with 7 bases aligning to TRBD1. The CDR3 runs to 12 residues. The germline V gene encodes CDR1 SQVTM and CDR2 ANQGSEA. V shed 7 bases, J shed 2 bases, and the junction held 4 bases outside the gene matches. The CDR3 region is CSGGQPNYGYTF. For the CDR3, the DNA is TGCAGCGGGGGACAGCCAAACTATGGCTACACCTTC. Full variable domain (rest looked up from reference TRBV29-1 and TRBJ1-2): SAVISQKPSRDICQRGTSLTIQCQVDSQVTMMFWYRQQPGQSLTLIATANQGSEATYESGFVIDKFPISRPNLTFSTLTVSNMSPEDSSIYLCSGGQPNYGYTFGSGTRLTVV.

The gene calls are TRBV27 and TRBJ1-5; D call uncertain. The CDR3 consists of 15 residues. Germline CDR1 is MNHEY and CDR2 is SMNVEV (reference sequence). The germline V and J ends were trimmed by 8 bases and 6 bases, with 20 bases remaining between them. CDR3 residues: CASADSPRSSQPQHF. The CDR3 bases are TGTGCCAGCGCGGACTCCCCAAGGTCGTCTCAGCCCCAGCATTTT.

V is TRBV20-1 and J is TRBJ2-7; TRBD1 matches at 10 bases. The J call is doubtful: the DNA matches TRBJ2-5 better. There are 16 residues in the CDR3. Germline CDR1 and CDR2: DFQATT and SNEGSKA (reference sequence). CDR3 amino acids: CSVSGEPGQGSETQYF. The CDR3 DNA reads TGCAGTGTTAGTGGGGAACCGGGACAGGGGTCGGAGACCCAGTACTTC.

V gene TRBV20-1 combines with J gene TRBJ2-5, with 11 bases lining up with TRBD2. The ends lost 5 bases at V and 0 bases at J; junction bases unmatched: 8. Germline-derived CDR1 and CDR2 are DFQATT and SNEGSKA (reference sequence). This CDR3 comprises 16 residues. CDR3 sequence: CSADHLAGGNQETQYF. The CDR3 coding sequence is TGCAGTGCTGACCATTTAGCGGGAGGGAACCAAGAGACCCAGTACTTC.

Written as DNA, the CDR3 is TGCGCCAGCAGCCAAGATTTCGCGGGAGGGGATTACGAGCAGTACTTC. Its protein product is CASSQDFAGGDYEQYF. This sequence joins TRBV4-3 and TRBJ2-7; 9 bases align to TRBD2. J gave up 4 bases and V 0 bases, and 7 bases lay outside the gene matches. The germline gives CDR1 LGHNA, CDR2 YSLEER. This CDR3 region has 16 residues.

The chain couples TRBV27 to TRBJ2-1; tentative D call: TRBD2 (5 bases). Per germline, CDR1 MNHEY and CDR2 SMNVEV (reference sequence). The CDR3 is made up of 14 amino acids. V dropped 5 bases and J dropped 8 bases, with 16 bases sitting between them. CDR3 DNA: TGTGCCAGCAGTCTCACTAGGCTTTGGGATGAGCAGTTCTTC. This gives the protein CASSLTRLWDEQFF.

The rearrangement uses TRBV2 and TRBJ1-2; tentative D call: TRBD1 (5 bases). The germline V and J ends were trimmed by 5 bases and 6 bases, with 13 bases remaining between them. This CDR3 spans 13 amino acids. The germline V gene encodes CDR1 SNHLY and CDR2 FYNNEI. Here the CDR3 reads CASSKRSGNGYTF. The CDR3 nucleotides are TGTGCCAGCAGTAAACGGTCAGGGAATGGCTACACCTTC.

V is TRBV29-1 and J is TRBJ1-2; 7 bases align to TRBD1. With V trimmed by 7 bases and J by 7 bases, 15 bases remained unmatched. Germline V gene lookup returns CDR1 SQVTM and CDR2 ANQGSEA. The CDR3 sequence is 14 residues long. The CDR3 loop is CSANQGGTSVGYTF. The DNA of the CDR3 is TGCAGCGCCAACCAAGGGGGCACTTCAGTTGGCTACACCTTC.

This sequence joins TRBV6-6 and TRBJ2-5; tentative D call: TRBD1 (5 bases). Trimming stripped 0 bases from V and 2 bases from J, with 10 bases between. The CDR3 loop spans 15 amino acids. Germline loops: CDR1 MNHNY, CDR2 SVGAGI (reference sequence). The CDR3 DNA follows: TGTGCCAGCAGTTACTCAGGCAGGGTACAAGAGACCCAGTACTTC. This codes for CASSYSGRVQETQYF.

The chain joins TRBV20-1 to TRBJ2-4; 9 bases align to TRBD2. The CDR3 runs 14 residues. The junction had 13 bases not matched to a gene; V was cut back by 3 bases and J by 13 bases. In germline, CDR1 is DFQATT, CDR2 SNEGSKA (reference sequence). CDR3 DNA sequence: TGCAGTGCTAGGAGCGGGAGGATCCACAATGAGCAGTACTTC. Its protein is CSARSGRIHNEQYF.

This clonotype was seen a handful of times. The gene calls are TRBV4-3 and TRBJ1-2, with D possibly matching TRBD1 (5 bases). The CDR3 is 15 amino acids. The V end was cut by 1 base, the J end by 3 bases, with 12 bases between. In germline, CDR1 is LGHNA, CDR2 YSLEER. CDR3 sequence: CASSQAPGRDYGYTF. CDR3 sequence (DNA): TGCGCCAGCAGCCAAGCACCGGGCAGGGACTATGGCTACACCTTC.

The rearrangement uses TRBV12-3 or TRBV12-4 and TRBJ1-2, with 8 bases identical to TRBD1. This CDR3 spans 15 amino acids. V dropped 3 bases and J dropped 4; count of bases not matched to a gene: 7. CDR3 sequence (DNA): TGTGCCAGCAGTTTTCCGACACAGGGGGTCTATGGCTACACCTTC. Translation: CASSFPTQGVYGYTF.

This clonotype was recorded a few times. CDR3 amino acids: CASSLAGGIYGYTF. CDR3 DNA sequence: TGTGCCAGCAGTTTGGCAGGGGGTATCTATGGCTACACCTTC. This chain links TRBV27 with TRBJ1-2; 7 bases are shared with TRBD1. Trimming at V came to 3 bases and at J to 4 bases, leaving 5 bases not matched to a gene. The CDR3 runs to 14 residues. In germline, CDR1 is MNHEY, CDR2 SMNVEV (reference sequence).

The V and J genes are TRBV20-1 and TRBJ2-7, with no clear D. Germline values: CDR1 DFQATT, CDR2 SNEGSKA (reference sequence). V was trimmed by 0 bases and J by 1 base, leaving 10 bases between them. The CDR3 is made up of 14 amino acids. Written as DNA, the CDR3 is TGCAGTGCTAGAGATCGAATCGGATCCTACGAGCAGTACTTC. This codes for CSARDRIGSYEQYF.

The chain joins TRBV4-3 to TRBJ2-4; 9 nucleotides match TRBD1. The assigned J gene may be wrong: the sequence end matches TRBJ2-7 better. Germline lookup yields CDR1 LGHNA and CDR2 YSLEER. The CDR3 contains 15 residues. The CDR3 DNA reads TGCGCCAGCAGCCAAGAGGACAGGGGAGCCTACGAGCAGTACTTC. This translates into CASSQEDRGAYEQYF.

The chain recombines TRBV20-1 with TRBJ2-1; 8 bases are shared with TRBD2. The CDR3 is made up of 18 amino acids. The V segment lost 0 bases and the J segment 14 bases; nucleotides outside the gene matches: 24. The germline gives CDR1 DFQATT, CDR2 SNEGSKA (reference sequence). The CDR3 is CSARDRVAGSIVGAVEFF. For the CDR3, the DNA is TGCAGTGCTAGAGATAGGGTAGCGGGAAGCATCGTCGGGGCGGTGGAGTTCTTC.

V gene TRBV10-3 combines with J gene TRBJ2-7, with 8 positions matching TRBD2. The germline gives CDR1 ENHRY, CDR2 SYGVKD. This CDR3 is 15 amino acids long. After removal of 2 bases from V and 5 bases from J, the junction contained 8 bases not matched to a gene. The CDR3 here is CAISEPGTSANEQYF. The CDR3 coding sequence is TGTGCCATCAGTGAGCCCGGGACTAGTGCCAACGAGCAGTACTTC.

This clonotype was observed a handful of times. The rearrangement links TRBV11-2 to TRBJ2-7; either TRBD1 or TRBD2 may fit D (5 bases each). This CDR3 is built from 13 residues. Germline V gives CDR1 SGHAT, CDR2 FQNNGV. V gave up 5 bases and J gave up 3 bases, with 11 bases separating them. This CDR3 is CASSHGAGYEQYF. The CDR3 DNA reads TGTGCCAGCAGCCACGGGGCCGGCTACGAGCAGTACTTC.

This clonotype came up many times. The V gene is TRBV20-1, the J gene TRBJ2-5; 9 bases are shared with TRBD2. CDR1 and CDR2 (germline): DFQATT, SNEGSKA (reference sequence). The CDR3 sequence is 15 residues long. With 1 base clipped from V and 5 bases from J, the junction kept 8 bases outside the gene matches. This CDR3 reads CSARAGAGGRETQYF. DNA for the CDR3: TGCAGTGCTAGAGCGGGCGCGGGAGGGCGGGAGACCCAGTACTTC.

This clonotype has just a few counts. The J gene is TRBJ2-3, the V gene TRBV20-1; 7 bases match TRBD2. The CDR3 consists of 14 residues. The trim removed 6 bases at V and 1 base at J, leaving 7 bases unmatched. Looked up from germline, CDR1 is DFQATT and CDR2 is SNEGSKA (reference sequence). DNA of the CDR3: TGCAGTGCGCTACTAGCGTCCCGCACAGATACGCAGTATTTT. It specifies CSALLASRTDTQYF.

The J gene is TRBJ1-2, the V gene TRBV7-2; possibly TRBD1 for D (6 bases). The CDR3 contains 15 residues. Per germline, CDR1 SGHTA and CDR2 FQGNSA. V was trimmed by 0 bases and J by 0 bases, leaving 8 bases between them. Written as DNA, the CDR3 is TGTGCCAGCAGCTTAGCGCGACAGGCTAACTATGGCTACACCTTC. Encoded protein: CASSLARQANYGYTF.

V gene TRBV4-2 combines with J gene TRBJ2-1, with 12 bases that match TRBD2. This CDR3 contains 12 residues. Germline values: CDR1 LGHNA, CDR2 YNFKEQ. CDR3 loop: CATGLAGNEQFF. In nucleotides, the CDR3 is TGTGCTACGGGACTAGCGGGCAATGAGCAGTTCTTC.

This clonotype showed up just once. The chain uses TRBV15 and TRBJ1-1, with D possibly being TRBD1 (6 bases). The CDR3 contains 13 residues. V lost 3 bases to trimming and J lost 6 bases, with 11 bases between them. Germline-derived CDR1 and CDR2 are LNHNV and YYDKDF (reference sequence). Here the CDR3 reads CATSRVGGSEAFF. CDR3 DNA: TGTGCCACCAGCAGGGTTGGGGGCTCTGAAGCTTTCTTT.

The CDR3 bases are TGTGCCATCAGTGACGGCATGAACACTGAAGCTTTCTTT. Its translation is CAISDGMNTEAFF. This sequence joins TRBV10-3 and TRBJ1-1; no definite D call. CDR3 length: 13 amino acids. Germline V gene data show CDR1 as ENHRY and CDR2 as SYGVKD. The V end lost 3 bases, the J end lost 0 bases, and 5 bases lay between the germline ends.